The rows below give T cell receptor beta chains drawn from one sample of a study of CD8 T cells in ankylosing spondylitis. TCRdb reanalysed the 5' RACE reads using MiXCR and keeps one entry per CDR3 protein. The table shows around 430,000 distinct CDR3 sequences, with more than 15% occurring only once. Sequenced sample: blood, either unsorted or a sorted T cell fraction (not recorded which). These receptors were collected from a male donor with ankylosing spondylitis. Each CDR3 is given with its conserved first and last residue. The D gene is left open where the match is weak. Some rows have no size entry. The others give once, few or many, or a class for an expanded clone.

J gene: TRBJ1-2; V gene: TRBV11-2; clone size: .; D gene: .; CDR3 length: 16; CDR3 protein: CASSLDLAGGNYGYTF; CDR3 DNA: TGTGCCAGCAGCTTAGACCTCGCCGGGGGTAACTATGGCTACACCTTC
J gene: TRBJ2-7; V gene: TRBV10-2; clone size: .; D gene: .; CDR3 length: 12; CDR3 protein: CASRPWTGEQYF; CDR3 DNA: TGCGCCAGCAGACCGTGGACGGGAGAGCAGTACTTC
J gene: TRBJ2-2; V gene: TRBV5-1; clone size: few; D gene: TRBD2; CDR3 length: 15; CDR3 protein: CASSTKRGGTGELFF; CDR3 DNA: TGCGCCAGCAGCACCAAGCGGGGAGGGACCGGGGAGCTGTTTTTT
J gene: TRBJ2-6; V gene: TRBV20-1; clone size: .; D gene: .; CDR3 length: 15; CDR3 protein: CSADDLVFGANVLTF; CDR3 DNA: TGCAGTGCCGACGATTTGGTATTTGGGGCCAACGTCCTGACTTTC
J gene: TRBJ2-3; V gene: TRBV10-3; clone size: .; D gene: .; CDR3 length: 13; CDR3 protein: CAIRDGSEDTQYF; CDR3 DNA: TGTGCCATCAGGGACGGGAGTGAAGATACGCAGTATTTT
J gene: TRBJ2-1; V gene: TRBV19; clone size: .; D gene: TRBD2; CDR3 length: 18; CDR3 protein: CASSIAFRSSGTYNEQFF; CDR3 DNA: TGTGCCAGTAGTATAGCCTTCCGGAGTAGCGGGACCTACAATGAGCAGTTCTTC
J gene: TRBJ1-1; V gene: TRBV20-1; clone size: few; D gene: .; CDR3 length: 16; CDR3 protein: CSATRSRGQVNTEAFF; CDR3 DNA: TGCAGTGCCACCCGTTCTCGGGGGCAGGTGAACACTGAAGCTTTCTTT
J gene: TRBJ1-2; V gene: TRBV4-2; clone size: few; D gene: TRBD1; CDR3 length: 14; CDR3 protein: CASSQRGQGAGYTF; CDR3 DNA: TGTGCCAGCAGCCAACGTGGACAGGGGGCGGGCTACACCTTC
J gene: TRBJ2-2; V gene: TRBV5-1; clone size: .; D gene: TRBD1; CDR3 length: 14; CDR3 protein: CASIQGPNTGELFF; CDR3 DNA: TGCGCCAGCATACAGGGGCCTAACACCGGGGAGCTGTTTTTT
J gene: TRBJ2-7; V gene: TRBV20-1; clone size: many; D gene: TRBD2; CDR3 length: 14; CDR3 protein: CSAPLLAGKYEQYF; CDR3 DNA: TGCAGTGCTCCACTTCTAGCGGGAAAATACGAGCAGTACTTC
J gene: TRBJ2-1; V gene: TRBV29-1; clone size: many; D gene: TRBD2; CDR3 length: 14; CDR3 protein: CSASAAGLVNEQFF; CDR3 DNA: TGCAGCGCTTCGGCAGCGGGGCTTGTCAATGAGCAGTTCTTC
J gene: TRBJ1-2; V gene: TRBV30; clone size: many; D gene: TRBD1; CDR3 length: 15; CDR3 protein: CAWSGGQGRYYGYTF; CDR3 DNA: TGTGCCTGGAGTGGGGGACAGGGGAGGTACTATGGCTACACCTTC
J gene: TRBJ1-2; V gene: TRBV3-1; clone size: .; D gene: .; CDR3 length: 13; CDR3 protein: CASSQDSGFGYTF; CDR3 DNA: TGTGCCAGCAGCCAAGATTCAGGGTTTGGCTACACCTTC
J gene: TRBJ1-4; V gene: TRBV28; clone size: .; D gene: TRBD1; CDR3 length: 14; CDR3 protein: CASTTGLANEKLFF; CDR3 DNA: TGTGCCAGCACGACAGGGTTGGCTAATGAAAAACTGTTTTTT
J gene: TRBJ1-1; V gene: TRBV7-2; clone size: few; D gene: .; CDR3 length: 15; CDR3 protein: CASSLGPGVGTEAFF; CDR3 DNA: TGTGCCAGCAGCTTAGGCCCGGGGGTAGGGACTGAAGCTTTCTTT
J gene: TRBJ2-1; V gene: TRBV15; clone size: many; D gene: .; CDR3 length: 14; CDR3 protein: CATSRGSVYNEQFF; CDR3 DNA: TGTGCCACCAGCAGAGGTTCCGTCTACAATGAGCAGTTCTTC
J gene: TRBJ1-5; V gene: TRBV10-2; clone size: few; D gene: .; CDR3 length: 16; CDR3 protein: CASSELATWQNQPQHF; CDR3 DNA: TGCGCCAGCAGTGAGCTAGCCACCTGGCAAAATCAGCCCCAGCATTTT
J gene: TRBJ2-1; V gene: TRBV10-3; clone size: .; D gene: TRBD2; CDR3 length: 18; CDR3 protein: CAISDPVVTSGRRDEQFF; CDR3 DNA: TGTGCCATCAGTGACCCCGTAGTGACTAGCGGGAGGAGAGATGAGCAGTTCTTC
J gene: TRBJ1-1; V gene: TRBV29-1; clone size: few; D gene: .; CDR3 length: 12; CDR3 protein: CSVELWNTEAFF; CDR3 DNA: TGCAGCGTTGAGCTCTGGAACACTGAAGCTTTCTTT
J gene: TRBJ2-7; V gene: TRBV30; clone size: few; D gene: TRBD2; CDR3 length: 13; CDR3 protein: CAWTMGLADEQYF; CDR3 DNA: TGTGCCTGGACGATGGGACTAGCGGATGAGCAGTACTTC
J gene: TRBJ1-5; V gene: TRBV9; clone size: .; D gene: .; CDR3 length: 15; CDR3 protein: CASSVGGGLGQPQHF; CDR3 DNA: TGTGCCAGCAGCGTAGGGGGGGGGCTAGGGCAGCCCCAGCATTTT
J gene: TRBJ2-5; V gene: TRBV7-6; clone size: few; D gene: .; CDR3 length: 15; CDR3 protein: CASSLGAVKGETQYF; CDR3 DNA: TGTGCCAGCAGCTTAGGCGCGGTCAAAGGGGAGACCCAGTACTTC
J gene: TRBJ2-7; V gene: TRBV7-2; clone size: few; D gene: TRBD1; CDR3 length: 15; CDR3 protein: CASSYDRDRAYEQYF; CDR3 DNA: TGTGCCAGCAGCTACGACAGGGACCGAGCCTACGAGCAGTACTTC
J gene: TRBJ2-7; V gene: TRBV5-1; clone size: few; D gene: .; CDR3 length: 15; CDR3 protein: CASSLAGSAVYEQYF; CDR3 DNA: TGCGCCAGCAGCCTGGCCGGGAGTGCCGTTTACGAGCAGTACTTC
J gene: TRBJ2-2; V gene: TRBV7-9; clone size: many; D gene: .; CDR3 length: 14; CDR3 protein: CASSFPGNTGELFF; CDR3 DNA: TGTGCCAGCAGCTTCCCCGGGAACACCGGGGAGCTGTTTTTT
J gene: TRBJ2-2; V gene: TRBV20-1; clone size: few; D gene: .; CDR3 length: 16; CDR3 protein: CSARTGSGKSAGELFF; CDR3 DNA: TGCAGTGCTAGAACGGGGTCAGGGAAGAGTGCCGGGGAGCTGTTTTTT
J gene: TRBJ2-3; V gene: TRBV7-3; clone size: few; D gene: .; CDR3 length: 15; CDR3 protein: CASRRGAGATDTQYF; CDR3 DNA: TGTGCCAGCAGAAGGGGGGCGGGAGCCACAGATACGCAGTATTTT
J gene: TRBJ2-3; V gene: TRBV29-1; clone size: .; D gene: TRBD2; CDR3 length: 16; CDR3 protein: CSVEGLGAGGPDTQYF; CDR3 DNA: TGCAGCGTTGAAGGGCTTGGAGCGGGAGGGCCAGATACGCAGTATTTT
J gene: TRBJ2-1; V gene: TRBV6-2/TRBV6-3; clone size: .; D gene: .; CDR3 length: 16; CDR3 protein: CASSYLQGRSYNEQFF; CDR3 DNA: TGTGCCAGCAGTTACCTACAGGGACGGTCCTACAATGAGCAGTTCTTC
J gene: TRBJ1-5; V gene: TRBV5-8; clone size: few; D gene: TRBD1; CDR3 length: 14; CDR3 protein: CASSLGTVAQPQHF; CDR3 DNA: TGTGCCAGCAGCCTAGGGACAGTAGCTCAGCCCCAGCATTTT
J gene: TRBJ2-7; V gene: TRBV12-3/TRBV12-4; clone size: .; D gene: TRBD2; CDR3 length: 15; CDR3 protein: CASSLEGLGNYEQYF; CDR3 DNA: TGTGCCAGCAGTTTGGAGGGACTAGGTAACTACGAGCAGTACTTC
J gene: TRBJ2-7; V gene: TRBV20-1; clone size: few; D gene: .; CDR3 length: 16; CDR3 protein: CSARRPGSKGTYEQYF; CDR3 DNA: TGCAGTGCTAGACGACCAGGGTCTAAAGGAACCTACGAGCAGTACTTC
J gene: TRBJ2-1; V gene: TRBV12-3/TRBV12-4; clone size: once; D gene: TRBD1; CDR3 length: 14; CDR3 protein: CASTAGTGFHEQFF; CDR3 DNA: TGTGCCAGCACCGCCGGGACAGGGTTTCATGAGCAGTTCTTC
J gene: TRBJ2-1; V gene: TRBV28; clone size: few; D gene: .; CDR3 length: 15; CDR3 protein: CASSLLTMTYNEQFF; CDR3 DNA: TGTGCCAGCAGTTTATTAACTATGACCTACAATGAGCAGTTCTTC
J gene: TRBJ2-3; V gene: TRBV6-1; clone size: .; D gene: .; CDR3 length: 16; CDR3 protein: CASTIPGFPSTDTQYF; CDR3 DNA: TGTGCCAGCACAATCCCGGGATTCCCTAGCACAGATACGCAGTATTTT
J gene: TRBJ1-2; V gene: TRBV10-2; clone size: .; D gene: TRBD1; CDR3 length: 15; CDR3 protein: CASSSGGNNNYGYTF; CDR3 DNA: TGCGCCAGCAGTTCAGGGGGGAATAATAACTATGGCTACACCTTC
J gene: TRBJ1-2; V gene: TRBV4-1; clone size: few; D gene: .; CDR3 length: 15; CDR3 protein: CASSQEETVNYGYTF; CDR3 DNA: TGCGCCAGCAGCCAAGAAGAGACGGTTAACTATGGCTACACCTTC